The rows below give T cell receptor beta chains drawn from one sample of a study of technical replicates of blood from a handful of donors. Repertoires were generated with immunoSEQ multiplex PCR, while TCRdb's copy carries only in-frame clones and drops some. The table includes tens of thousands of clones, around 97% detected once. The specimen sequenced was T cells isolated from PBMCs. The receptors stem from a human donor in good health. Both conserved end residues are part of each CDR3. D genes are given only for firm matches. Clone size is not always given. Where it is, it says once, few, many or a class for expanded clones.

j_gene,abundance,v_gene,d_gene,CDR3aa,CDR3nt
TRBJ2-1,.,TRBV7-2,TRBD2,CASSQWTSPYNEQFF,TGTGCCAGCAGCCAATGGACTAGCCCCTACAATGAGCAGTTCTTC
TRBJ1-1,.,TRBV19,TRBD1,CASSSEQGADTEAFF,TGTGCCAGTAGTTCGGAGCAGGGGGCCGACACTGAAGCTTTCTTT
TRBJ2-3,.,TRBV7-9,.,CASSLQGLTDTQYF,TGTGCCAGCAGCTTACAGGGTCTAACAGATACGCAGTATTTT
TRBJ2-7,.,TRBV6-1,.,CASSDLGHISYEQYF,TGTGCCAGCAGTGACCTGGGACACATCTCCTACGAGCAGTACTTC
TRBJ2-6,.,TRBV5-1,TRBD1,CASSLIGQGLRGANVLTF,TGCGCCAGCAGCTTGATAGGACAGGGCCTACGGGGGGCCAACGTCCTGACTTTC
TRBJ2-7,.,TRBV2,.,CASSEHRDGDEQYF,TGTGCCAGCAGTGAACACAGGGATGGGGACGAGCAGTACTTC
TRBJ2-7,.,TRBV7-9,TRBD1,CASSSRAIGQGTPSYEQYF,TGTGCCAGCAGCTCTAGGGCGATAGGACAGGGCACCCCCAGCTACGAGCAGTACTTC
TRBJ1-2,once,TRBV9,.,CASSAPGFGYTF,TGTGCCAGCAGCGCCCCGGGGTTTGGCTACACCTTC
TRBJ1-1,.,TRBV15,.,CATSRDQVPLLAFF,TGTGCCACCAGCAGAGATCAAGTTCCCTTACTAGCTTTCTTT
TRBJ1-2,.,TRBV5-1,.,CASSFNSYGYTF,TGCGCCAGCAGCTTCAACAGCTATGGCTACACCTTC
TRBJ1-1,.,TRBV4-1,.,CASSNSRDYTEAFF,TGCGCCAGCAGCAACTCCAGGGATTACACTGAAGCTTTCTTT
TRBJ2-7,.,TRBV5-4,TRBD2,CASSPHLSGRAHEQYF,TGTGCCAGCAGCCCCCATTTGAGCGGGAGGGCCCACGAGCAGTACTTC
TRBJ1-4,few,TRBV7-9,TRBD1,CASSWGQPNEKLFF,TGTGCCAGCAGCTGGGGACAGCCGAATGAAAAACTGTTTTTT
TRBJ1-2,.,TRBV6-5,TRBD1,CASSYSGQGNSYGYTF,TGTGCCAGCAGTTACTCGGGACAGGGAAACAGTTATGGCTACACCTTC
TRBJ1-6,.,TRBV11-3,.,CASSQRGGGSPLHF,TGTGCCAGCAGCCAGAGAGGGGGGGGATCACCCCTCCACTTT
TRBJ2-1,once,TRBV5-6,.,CASSVNNEQFF,TGTGCCAGCAGCGTTAACAATGAGCAGTTCTTC
TRBJ2-7,.,TRBV27,TRBD1,CASSLSIGWQGAREQYF,TGTGCCAGCAGTTTATCGATTGGGTGGCAGGGGGCGAGGGAGCAGTACTTC
TRBJ1-1,.,TRBV7-2,.,CASSLARGAGEAFF,TGTGCCAGCAGCTTAGCGCGGGGGGCAGGCGAAGCTTTCTTT
TRBJ2-5,.,TRBV6-5,.,CASSYGRLAETQYF,TGTGCCAGCAGTTACGGGCGCTTGGCAGAGACCCAGTACTTC
TRBJ2-2,.,TRBV28,TRBD1,CASSLPPDRGSAGELFF,TGTGCCAGCAGTTTACCCCCTGACAGGGGGTCGGCCGGGGAGCTGTTTTTT
TRBJ2-7,.,TRBV13,TRBD1,CASREQGARNEQYF,TGTGCCAGCAGGGAACAGGGGGCGAGGAACGAGCAGTACTTC
TRBJ1-2,.,TRBV29-1,TRBD1,CSVTGQGEGYGYTF,TGCAGCGTGACTGGACAGGGCGAGGGGTATGGCTACACCTTC
TRBJ2-7,.,TRBV7-6,.,CASSLRGGLSYEQYF,TGTGCCAGCAGCCTCCGTGGGGGCCTCTCCTACGAGCAGTACTTC
TRBJ2-3,.,TRBV21-1,.,CASSKYRAPTDTQYF,TGTGCCAGCAGCAAATACAGGGCCCCCACAGATACGCAGTATTTT
TRBJ2-5,.,TRBV6-5,.,CASTGLSKETQYF,TGTGCCAGCACCGGACTGTCCAAAGAGACCCAGTACTTC
TRBJ2-7,.,TRBV29-1,TRBD2,CSVVVWREGLEQYF,TGCAGCGTTGTGGTCTGGCGGGAGGGCCTCGAGCAGTACTTC
TRBJ2-7,.,TRBV5-1,TRBD2,CASSLFGGNYEQYF,TGCGCCAGCAGCTTGTTCGGGGGGAACTACGAGCAGTACTTC
TRBJ1-2,.,TRBV7-9,.,CASSLGEGYGYTF,TGTGCCAGCAGCCTAGGCGAGGGCTATGGCTACACCTTC
TRBJ2-2,.,TRBV2,.,CASSETSSAGELFF,TGTGCCAGCAGTGAAACCTCTAGCGCCGGGGAGCTGTTTTTT
TRBJ2-2,.,TRBV18,.,CASSPRSQRAATGELFF,TGTGCCAGCTCACCACGATCGCAGCGGGCGGCCACCGGGGAGCTGTTTTTT
TRBJ2-1,once,TRBV30,.,CAWSSVSYNEQFF,TGTGCCTGGAGTTCAGTCTCCTACAATGAGCAGTTCTTC
TRBJ2-5,.,TRBV12-5,.,CASGLGGQETQYF,TGTGCTAGTGGTTTAGGGGGACAAGAGACCCAGTACTTC
TRBJ2-5,.,TRBV19,TRBD2,CASSFLTSGDPQETQYF,TGTGCCAGTAGCTTCTTGACTAGCGGGGACCCTCAAGAGACCCAGTACTTC
TRBJ1-5,.,TRBV27,TRBD1,CASSPDRGNGNQPQHF,TGTGCCAGCAGCCCCGACAGGGGCAATGGCAATCAGCCCCAGCATTTT
TRBJ1-1,few,TRBV29-1,.,CSVVGQPNTEAFF,TGCAGCGTCGTCGGACAGCCGAACACTGAAGCTTTCTTT
TRBJ1-1,.,TRBV5-1,.,CASSNNRETEAFF,TGCGCCAGCAGCAATAACAGGGAAACTGAAGCTTTCTTT
TRBJ2-7,once,TRBV7-9,TRBD1,CASSLATGTGVTSGREQYF,TGTGCCAGCAGCTTAGCAACCGGGACAGGGGTAACTAGCGGTCGGGAGCAGTACTTC
TRBJ2-7,.,TRBV4-2,.,CASSQAAGYIYEQYF,TGTGCCAGCAGCCAGGCGGCGGGATACATCTACGAGCAGTACTTC
TRBJ1-4,.,TRBV2,.,CASSGQENEKLFF,TGTGCCAGCAGTGGACAGGAGAATGAAAAACTGTTTTTT
TRBJ2-7,.,TRBV6-5,.,CASSFRSSYEQYF,TGTGCCAGCAGTTTCCGCAGCTCCTACGAGCAGTACTTC
TRBJ1-4,.,TRBV18,TRBD1,CASSKGQNEKLFF,TGTGCCAGCTCAAAGGGACAGAATGAAAAACTGTTTTTT
TRBJ2-3,.,TRBV10-3,TRBD1,CAISEWTGGTDTQYF,TGTGCCATCAGTGAGTGGACAGGGGGCACAGATACGCAGTATTTT
TRBJ2-1,.,TRBV10-1,.,CASSGGVEGRYNEQFF,TGCGCCAGCAGTGGAGGGGTGGAGGGCCGCTACAATGAGCAGTTCTTC
TRBJ2-7,.,TRBV7-9,.,CASSLQSGGYEQYF,TGTGCCAGCAGCCTGCAATCTGGGGGGTACGAGCAGTACTTC
TRBJ1-1,.,TRBV5-4,TRBD1,CASSPRTGVMNTEAFF,TGTGCCAGCAGCCCCCGGACAGGGGTGATGAACACTGAAGCTTTCTTT
TRBJ1-5,.,TRBV18,.,CASSPGGGPGPQHF,TGTGCCAGCTCACCAGGGGGAGGACCCGGGCCCCAGCATTTT
TRBJ2-7,once,TRBV7-8,TRBD1,CAGSPGQGVIFSYEQYF,TGTGCGGGAAGTCCGGGACAGGGGGTAATTTTCTCCTACGAGCAGTACTTC
TRBJ2-5,once,TRBV7-7,TRBD2,CASSLSAGLWETQYF,TGTGCTAGCAGCTTATCAGCGGGGTTATGGGAGACCCAGTACTTC
TRBJ2-7,.,TRBV16,.,CASSQWATELYEQYF,TGTGCCAGCAGCCAATGGGCGACAGAGCTATACGAGCAGTACTTC
TRBJ2-7,.,TRBV7-9,.,CASTLGAGAPYEQYF,TGTGCCAGCACTCTCGGGGCAGGGGCCCCCTACGAGCAGTACTTC
TRBJ2-1,.,TRBV7-2,TRBD2,CASSLRLAGILNNEQFF,TGTGCCAGCAGCTTGAGGCTAGCGGGGATTTTAAACAATGAGCAGTTCTTC